This T cell receptor beta chain came from a study of OX40 agonist ivuxolimab in advanced cancers. Background for the entire study: The costimulatory receptor OX40 (CD134) was targeted by ivuxolimab, a fully human IgG2 agonistic monoclonal antibody. Three dose-escalation patients achieved partial responses, one with hepatocellular carcinoma and two with cutaneous melanoma. Patients were allowed to have had prior anti-PD-1, anti-PD-L1 or anti-CTLA-4 therapy, and approximately 39% of the dose-escalation patients had been treated with checkpoint inhibitors. Of the roughly 50 dose-escalation patients, hepatocellular carcinoma was present in approximately 20, melanoma in roughly 15, renal cell carcinoma in 9 and head and neck cancer in 9. In the dose-escalation cohort, 65% to 85% of patients were male, and the mean age was 60 years with a range of roughly 20 to 85. The paper describes the monotherapy dose-escalation part (N of about 47 patients) of the phase I trial of ivuxolimab. Intravenous ivuxolimab was administered to patients every 2 weeks at six dose levels: 0.01, 0.1, 0.3, 1.5, 3 and 10 mg/kg. The purpose of peripheral TCRbeta sequencing was to test whether ivuxolimab changed TCR sequence diversity and led to clonal T-cell expansion.

The research as a whole found: After ivuxolimab, CD8+ T cells had more expanded clones than CD4+ T cells on average. At doses of 0.1 to 3.0 mg/kg, clonal expansion of both CD4+ and CD8+ blood T cells was observed from baseline to week 6. In the 0.1-3.0 mg/kg groups, partial responders were among the patients with the lowest normalized peripheral clonal expansion, particularly in CD8+ T cells. Low levels of normalized T-cell clonal expansion were also seen in some patients who did not respond. The antigen specificity of the peripheral T cells that underwent clonal expansion was not determined.

To sequence the TCRbeta CDR3 region, genomic DNA was isolated from the sorted cells. The immunoSEQ Assay was used for sequencing of TCRbeta CDR3 regions. TCRdb carries this immuneACCESS record with in-frame sequences only. Its versions omit some clonotypes, under half of them owing to an unresolved V gene in the studies checked, with the rest unexplained. The sample includes 70,000 to 95,000 clones, with 70% to 85% observed a single time. In total, the top ten clones hold 3.5% to 4.5% of the sample. The trial excluded patients who had a history of autoimmune disease or were on systemic immunosuppression. Peripheral blood for TCR sequencing was collected from all dose cohorts at baseline, on cycle 4 day 1, and on cycle 7 day 1. The samples were taken from a phase I, first-in-human, multicenter, open-label dose-escalation trial of ivuxolimab. Adults with locally advanced or metastatic head and neck squamous cell, hepatocellular, melanoma or renal cell carcinoma were enrolled in the trial. Before TCR sequencing, CD4+ T cells and CD8+ T cells were sorted from peripheral blood as separate populations.

A word on this clone: The antigen this receptor binds is unknown. Within one base of it there is no much larger clone, and no base qualities were kept.

The CDR3 contains 15 residues, cysteine and phenylalanine counted. Here the CDR3 DNA is all that survives: 45 bases in frame from base 1. The germline V gene (reference sequence) sets CDR1 to SEHNR and CDR2 to FQNEAQ. The receptor was derived from an adult with an advanced solid tumor such as melanoma, head and neck, liver or kidney cancer. Sequences were derived from CD4+ or CD8+ T cells sorted from blood, sampled in a trial of the OX40 agonist ivuxolimab. Recombination joined TRBV7-9 with TRBJ2-5; TRBD2 agrees with 7 junctional bases. The end of the DNA aligns better with TRBJ2-7, so the J call may be wrong. The CDR3 protein sequence reads: CASSRTSLLPYEQYF. Read as DNA, the sequence is TGTGCCAGCAGCCGGACTAGTCTGCTGCCCTACGAGCAGTACTTC.